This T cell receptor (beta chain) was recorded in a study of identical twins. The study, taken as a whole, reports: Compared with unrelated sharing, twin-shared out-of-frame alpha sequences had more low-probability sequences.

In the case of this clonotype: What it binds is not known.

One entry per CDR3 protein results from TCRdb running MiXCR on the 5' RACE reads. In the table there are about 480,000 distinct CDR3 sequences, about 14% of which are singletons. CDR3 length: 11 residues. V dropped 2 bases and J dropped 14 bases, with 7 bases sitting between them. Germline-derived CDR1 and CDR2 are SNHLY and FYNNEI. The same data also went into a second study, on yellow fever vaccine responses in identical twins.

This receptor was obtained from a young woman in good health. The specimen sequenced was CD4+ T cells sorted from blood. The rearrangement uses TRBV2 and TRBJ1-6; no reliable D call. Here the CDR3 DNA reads TGTGCCAGCAGTGAAAATTCGGCCCTCCACTTT. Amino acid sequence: CASSENSALHF. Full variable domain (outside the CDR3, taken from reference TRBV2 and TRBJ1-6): EPEVTQTPSHQVTQMGQEVILRCVPISNHLYFYWYRQILGQKVEFLVSFYNNEISEKSEIFDDQFSVERPDGSNFTLKIRSTKLEDSAMYFCASSENSALHFGNGTRLTVT.